This is a list of T cell receptor beta chains from one sample in a study of T-cell reconstitution after alpha-beta-depleted transplantation in children. TCRdb processed the PCR reads anew with MiXCR; each CDR3 protein has one entry. The profile shows 180,000 or so distinct CDR3 sequences, 6.3% of them singletons. The sample here was PBMCs, taken before TCRalphabeta/CD19-depleted stem cell transplant. These receptors came from a girl under two years old with combined immunodeficiency, due to receive a stem cell transplant. CDR3s include the opening cysteine and the closing phenylalanine or tryptophan. A D gene is named only where the DNA matches it firmly. For some rows the clone size is stated as once, few or many, or as a class when expanded; others skip it.

j_call v_call clone_size d_call cdr3_aa cdr3_nt
TRBJ2-7 TRBV11-2 many TRBD2 CASSSRPVLAGVSYEQYF TGTGCCAGCAGCTCGCGCCCCGTACTAGCGGGAGTATCCTACGAGCAGTACTTC
TRBJ2-1 TRBV14 many TRBD2 CASSQTPGLAGESDEQFF TGTGCCAGCAGCCAGACCCCCGGACTAGCGGGAGAGAGCGATGAGCAGTTCTTC
TRBJ2-2 TRBV29-1 many NA CSVEPENTGELFF TGCAGCGTTGAACCGGAAAACACCGGGGAGCTGTTTTTT
TRBJ2-1 TRBV30 NA TRBD2 CACSSTSGNEQFF TGTGCCTGCAGTTCGACTAGCGGGAATGAGCAGTTCTTC
TRBJ2-7 TRBV7-9 NA NA CASSIPRGEQYF TGTGCCAGCAGCATCCCCAGGGGCGAGCAGTACTTC
TRBJ1-2 TRBV12-5 few NA CASGLAGDHYGYTF TGTGCTAGTGGTTTGGCCGGGGATCACTATGGCTACACCTTC
TRBJ2-1 TRBV6-5 NA TRBD2 CASSYSTSGIGEQFF TGTGCCAGCAGTTACTCTACTAGCGGGATTGGTGAGCAGTTCTTC
TRBJ2-7 TRBV4-3 few TRBD1 CASSQEPDRGNEQYF TGCGCCAGCAGCCAAGAGCCGGACAGGGGGAACGAGCAGTACTTC
TRBJ2-3 TRBV4-2 many NA CASSQDGVGGRVEDTQYF TGTGCCAGCAGCCAAGATGGAGTGGGGGGGCGGGTGGAAGATACGCAGTATTTT
TRBJ2-2 TRBV3-1 many NA CASSQLALYTGELFF TGTGCCAGCAGCCAATTGGCACTGTACACCGGGGAGCTGTTTTTT
TRBJ2-5 TRBV4-1 many NA CASSPQDLPSVQETQYF TGCGCCAGCAGCCCTCAAGACCTCCCTTCGGTCCAAGAGACCCAGTACTTC
TRBJ2-5 TRBV4-2 NA TRBD2 CASSQGLGLAGKETQYF TGTGCCAGCAGCCAAGGTCTGGGACTAGCGGGAAAAGAGACCCAGTACTTC
TRBJ2-7 TRBV7-6 many TRBD2 CASSLATSGRSLSYEQYF TGTGCCAGCAGCTTAGCGACTAGCGGGAGGTCTCTCTCCTACGAGCAGTACTTC
TRBJ2-7 TRBV24-1 many NA CATSEGPTYEQYF TGTGCCACCAGTGAGGGTCCTACCTACGAGCAGTACTTC
TRBJ2-6 TRBV4-3 NA NA CASSQPGANVLTF TGCGCCAGCAGCCAACCAGGGGCCAACGTCCTGACTTTC